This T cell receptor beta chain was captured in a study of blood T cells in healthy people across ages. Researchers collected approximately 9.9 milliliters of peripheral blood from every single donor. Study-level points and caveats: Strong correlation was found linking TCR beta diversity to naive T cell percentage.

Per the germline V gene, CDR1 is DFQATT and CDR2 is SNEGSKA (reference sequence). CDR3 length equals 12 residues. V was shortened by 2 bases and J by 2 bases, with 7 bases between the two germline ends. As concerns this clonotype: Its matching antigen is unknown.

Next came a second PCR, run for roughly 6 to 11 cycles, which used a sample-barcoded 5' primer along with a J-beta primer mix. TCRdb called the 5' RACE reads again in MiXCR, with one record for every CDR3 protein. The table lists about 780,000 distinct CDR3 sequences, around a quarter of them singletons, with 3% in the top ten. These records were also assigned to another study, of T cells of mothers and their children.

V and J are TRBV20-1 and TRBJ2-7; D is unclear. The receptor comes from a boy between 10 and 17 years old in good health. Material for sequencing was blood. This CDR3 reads CSARPHTYEQYF. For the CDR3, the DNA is TGCAGTGCTAGACCCCATACCTACGAGCAGTACTTC.